These 29 T cell receptor beta chains were all obtained from the same sample, sequenced in a study of shared clonotypes between healthy human individuals. Only CD45RO-negative cells positively selected for CCR7 counted as naive CD8 cells, so terminally differentiated effector memory CD45RA+ cells were excluded. Sequencing used immunoSEQ multiplex PCR; TCRdb keeps in-frame clones, though not all of them. There are around 650,000 clones in the sample; about 96% occur only once, and roughly 0.1% lies in the top ten. Specimen: naive CD8+ T cells sorted from blood. These receptors all come from a woman aged 30 to 39 in good health.

This clone was seen once. The chain carries TRBV25-1 and TRBJ2-7; D ambiguous. The length of the CDR3 is 15 residues. Germline CDR1 is MGHDK and CDR2 is SYGVNS. V was shortened by 1 base and J by 4 bases, with 14 bases between the two germline ends. CDR3 in amino acids: CASSELLGHHYEQYF. CDR3 coding DNA: TGTGCCAGCAGTGAATTACTCGGGCACCATTACGAGCAGTACTTC.

The V and J genes are TRBV29-1 and TRBJ2-7; the match to TRBD1 covers 7 bases. The CDR3 runs to 12 residues. CDR1 is SQVTM and CDR2 is ANQGSEA in the germline V gene. The junction had 3 bases not matched to a gene; V was cut back by 4 bases and J by 3 bases. The CDR3 sequence: CSVVDRYYEQYF. The CDR3 region has the DNA TGCAGCGTTGTGGACAGGTACTACGAGCAGTACTTC.

This clone appeared once. This rearrangement joins TRBV6-5 to TRBJ2-7, with 7 bases aligning to TRBD1. The CDR3 has 15 amino acids. Unmatched junction bases numbered 10, after V lost 5 bases and J lost 3 bases. Germline CDR1 and CDR2: MNHEY and SVGAGI. CDR3 sequence reads: CASSPEQGFGYEQYF. The CDR3 nucleotides are TGTGCCAGCAGTCCCGAACAGGGGTTTGGCTACGAGCAGTACTTC.

This clone was counted a single time. The chain couples TRBV4-1 to TRBJ2-2; D not resolved. Trimming removed 4 bases from V and 3 bases from J, with 21 bases in between. From germline, CDR1 is MGHRA and CDR2 YSYEKL. CDR3 length equals 18 residues. The CDR3 is CASSPLMSGSLDTGELFF. The CDR3 DNA reads TGCGCCAGCAGCCCCCTCATGTCAGGATCCTTGGACACCGGGGAGCTGTTTTTT.

V and J are TRBV28 and TRBJ1-1, with D unclear. Germline CDR1 and CDR2: MDHEN and SYDVKM. Between the trimmed V and J ends, which lost 6 bases and 4 bases, there was a span of 12 bases. The CDR3 spans 13 residues. This CDR3 is CASRWEGTTEAFF. The DNA for the CDR3 is TGTGCCAGCAGGTGGGAGGGCACCACTGAAGCTTTCTTT.

The chain links TRBV28 to TRBJ2-7, with a possible D match to TRBD1 (6 bases). Germline CDR1 and CDR2: MDHEN and SYDVKM. V lost 2 bases and J lost 3, with 17 bases in between. There are 16 residues in the CDR3. Here the CDR3 DNA reads TGTGCCAGCAGTTTAGGGTCCAGACAGGTCATCTACGAGCAGTACTTC. Translated: CASSLGSRQVIYEQYF.

V gene TRBV27 combines with J gene TRBJ1-4, with D perhaps TRBD1 (6 bases). Germline loops: CDR1 MNHEY, CDR2 SMNVEV (reference sequence). V lost 2 bases and J 10 bases, leaving 14 bases between the germline ends. The CDR3 extends over 14 amino acids. CDR3 DNA sequence: TGTGCCAGCAGTTTACCCGCCATGGGGGCAAAACTGTTTTTT. Residues: CASSLPAMGAKLFF.

This clone is a singleton in its sample. The chain links TRBV9 to TRBJ2-3; either TRBD1 or TRBD2 may fit D (6 bases each). Trimming pared 6 bases from V and 4 bases from J, leaving 15 bases between. Germline lookup yields CDR1 SGDLS and CDR2 YYNGEE. The CDR3 sequence is 14 residues long. The CDR3 DNA reads TGTGCCAGCAACCCAGAGGGGGGCGCAGATACGCAGTATTTT. Residues: CASNPEGGADTQYF.

This chain joins TRBV7-2 and TRBJ1-1; tentatively, D is TRBD1 (5 bases). CDR1 is SGHTA, CDR2 FQGNSA, per germline. V lost 8 bases and J lost 5, with 18 bases in between. This CDR3 comprises 14 residues. The CDR3 is CASAPGGWMTEAFF. Written as DNA, the CDR3 is TGTGCCAGCGCCCCGGGGGGTTGGATGACTGAAGCTTTCTTT.

This chain uses TRBV28 with TRBJ1-2; D ambiguous. V gave up 4 bases and J gave up 13 bases, with 13 bases separating them. Germline CDR1 reads MDHEN; CDR2 reads SYDVKM. This CDR3 region has 11 residues. The CDR3 region is CASSSGNRFTF. CDR3 sequence (DNA): TGTGCCAGCAGTTCGGGCAATCGTTTCACCTTC.

The V call is TRBV27, the J call TRBJ1-5; 10 bases match TRBD1. The junction had 7 bases not matched to a gene; V was cut back by 4 bases and J by 4 bases. The germline gives CDR1 MNHEY, CDR2 SMNVEV (reference sequence). CDR3 length: 16 amino acids. CDR3 nucleotide sequence: TGTGCCAGCAGTTGGACAGGGGGAACCCCGAATCAGCCCCAGCATTTT. Amino acids: CASSWTGGTPNQPQHF.

The sample holds one count of this clone. The rearrangement uses TRBV6-1 and TRBJ2-3; D call uncertain. V was pared by 6 bases and J by 2 bases, with 3 bases between. This CDR3 is 11 amino acids long. The germline gives CDR1 MNHNS, CDR2 SASEGT. The DNA of the CDR3 is TGTGCCAGCAGATACACAGATACGCAGTATTTT. It translates to CASRYTDTQYF.

The V call is TRBV2, the J call TRBJ1-4, with TRBD1 as a possible D gene (5 bases). This CDR3 contains 14 residues. Germline CDR1 and CDR2: SNHLY and FYNNEI. Trimming took off 6 bases at V and 4 bases at J, with 12 bases between the two ends. CDR3 residues: CASRGPGFNEKLFF. Written as DNA, the CDR3 is TGTGCCAGCAGGGGACCAGGGTTTAATGAAAAACTGTTTTTT.

This clone has only one observation. The chain couples TRBV27 to TRBJ2-3, with 7 bases aligning to TRBD2. The CDR3 is 15 residues long. Germline assignment: CDR1 MNHEY and CDR2 SMNVEV (reference sequence). Losses at the gene ends were 6 bases for V and 0 bases for J; bases not matched to a gene: 6. This CDR3 is CASSAGVRSTDTQYF. The CDR3 DNA follows: TGTGCCAGCAGCGCGGGAGTACGTAGCACAGATACGCAGTATTTT.

The chain is built from TRBV4-1 and TRBJ2-1; D is unresolved. V lost 1 base and J lost 6, with 10 bases in between. The CDR3 has 14 residues. Looked up from germline, CDR1 is MGHRA and CDR2 is YSYEKL. Here the CDR3 DNA reads TGCGCCAGCAGCCAAGGGAGCTTAGTCAATGAGCAGTTCTTC. Amino acid sequence: CASSQGSLVNEQFF.

The chain has TRBV10-3 and TRBJ2-1, with TRBD1 as a possible D gene (6 bases). The CDR3 is 13 residues long. The V end was cut by 10 bases, the J end by 6 bases, with 16 bases between. CDR1 is ENHRY, CDR2 SYGVKD, per germline. Here the CDR3 DNA reads TGTGCCACCGCCGGGACAAGGTCCAATGAGCAGTTCTTC. The encoded protein is CATAGTRSNEQFF.

The chain links TRBV7-9 to TRBJ2-5; TRBD1 matches at 8 bases. Germline V CDR1 and CDR2: SEHNR, FQNEAQ (reference sequence). The V and J ends lost 3 bases and 5 bases, in that order; junction bases with no gene match: 8. CDR3 length equals 15 residues. The CDR3 region has the DNA TGTGCCAGCAGCTTGCCGGGACAGGTGAGGGAGACCCAGTACTTC. Amino acid sequence: CASSLPGQVRETQYF. Combining the CDR3 with reference TRBV7-9 and TRBJ2-5 gives the whole variable domain DTGVSQNPRHKITKRGQNVTFRCDPISEHNRLYWYRQTLGQGPEFLTYFQNEAQLEKSRLLSDRFSAERPKGSFSTLEIQRTEQGDSAMYLCASSLPGQVRETQYFGPGTRLLVL.

The J gene is TRBJ2-1, the V gene TRBV4-1; 10 positions match TRBD2. This CDR3 comprises 17 residues. Germline loops: CDR1 MGHRA, CDR2 YSYEKL. The V gene end was trimmed by 0 bases and the J gene end by 9 bases; junction bases not matched to a gene: 11. DNA for the CDR3: TGCGCCAGCAGCCAAGATCCCCCGGGACTAGCGATTAGTGAGCAGTTCTTC. Translation: CASSQDPPGLAISEQFF.

This chain joins TRBV18 and TRBJ2-1; 7 nucleotides agree with TRBD2. Germline V CDR1 and CDR2: KGHSH, LQKENI. The trim removed 3 bases at V and 6 bases at J, leaving 2 bases unmatched. The CDR3 length is 13 residues. The CDR3 DNA is TGTGCCAGCTCACCCCCGGGAGGCAATGAGCAGTTCTTC. It encodes CASSPPGGNEQFF.

The chain is built from TRBV4-2 and TRBJ1-1, with a tentative D call TRBD1 (5 bases). Trimming took 3 bases from V and 2 from J, leaving 7 bases between them. The germline CDR1 and CDR2 sequences are LGHNA and YNFKEQ. The CDR3 sequence is 13 residues long. This CDR3 is CASSQGGNTEAFF. The CDR3 bases are TGTGCCAGCAGCCAGGGGGGAAACACTGAAGCTTTCTTT.

This clone has only one observation. The V and J genes are TRBV29-1 and TRBJ2-4; 11 nucleotides line up with TRBD2. After removal of 4 bases from V and 2 bases from J, the junction contained 7 bases not matched to a gene. Germline assignment: CDR1 SQVTM and CDR2 ANQGSEA. The CDR3 is 16 amino acids. The CDR3 spells CSVVGLAGGSKNIQYF. DNA for the CDR3: TGCAGCGTTGTAGGACTAGCGGGTGGGTCCAAAAACATTCAGTACTTC.

This clone was seen once. This chain connects TRBV19 to TRBJ2-2, with D possibly TRBD1 on 5 matching bases. Trimming removed 5 bases from V and 2 bases from J, with 9 bases in between. Germline CDR1 LNHDA, CDR2 SQIVND (reference sequence). CDR3 length: 14 residues. CDR3 bases: TGTGCCAGTAGTCTAGGGGAAAACACCGGGGAGCTGTTTTTT. This sequence encodes CASSLGENTGELFF. Full variable domain (rest looked up from reference TRBV19 and TRBJ2-2): DGGITQSPKYLFRKEGQNVTLSCEQNLNHDAMYWYRQDPGQGLRLIYYSQIVNDFQKGDIAEGYSVSREKKESFPLTVTSAQKNPTAFYLCASSLGENTGELFFGEGSRLTVL.

The chain has TRBV5-5 and TRBJ1-4; 9 nucleotides agree with TRBD1. The CDR3 is made up of 15 amino acids. Per the germline V gene, CDR1 is SGHKS and CDR2 is YYEKEE (reference sequence). V gave up 5 bases and J gave up 6 bases; unmatched junction bases: 8. CDR3 amino acids: CASRKNRGPDEKLFF. DNA for the CDR3: TGTGCCAGCAGAAAGAACAGGGGGCCGGATGAAAAACTGTTTTTT.

The chain couples TRBV6-5 to TRBJ2-5, with 8 bases lining up with TRBD2. The CDR3 extends over 13 amino acids. V gave up 6 bases and J gave up 5 bases; unmatched junction bases: 5. CDR1 and CDR2 (germline): MNHEY, SVGAGI. The CDR3 here is CASSWTSLETQYF. Here the CDR3 DNA reads TGTGCCAGCAGCTGGACTAGCCTGGAGACCCAGTACTTC.

The sample holds one count of this clone. The J gene is TRBJ1-2, the V gene TRBV19, with no clear D. Between the trimmed V and J ends, which lost 1 base and 4 bases, there was a span of 10 bases. Germline loops: CDR1 LNHDA, CDR2 SQIVND (reference sequence). The CDR3 runs 14 residues. The CDR3 region has the DNA TGTGCCAGTAGTATAGGGACGGTCGGCTATGGCTACACCTTC. As protein: CASSIGTVGYGYTF. Looking up the rest from reference TRBV19 and TRBJ1-2 gives the full variable domain: DGGITQSPKYLFRKEGQNVTLSCEQNLNHDAMYWYRQDPGQGLRLIYYSQIVNDFQKGDIAEGYSVSREKKESFPLTVTSAQKNPTAFYLCASSIGTVGYGYTFGSGTRLTVV.

The gene calls are TRBV2 and TRBJ1-2; possible D gene TRBD1, 5 bases. The CDR3 spans 12 residues. Germline V gives CDR1 SNHLY, CDR2 FYNNEI. V lost 7 bases to trimming and J lost 5 bases, with 11 bases between them. The CDR3 here is CASKASGYGYTF. The CDR3 DNA reads as TGTGCCAGCAAAGCTTCAGGGTATGGCTACACCTTC.

The V gene is TRBV9, the J gene TRBJ1-2; tentatively, D is TRBD1 (6 bases). CDR1 SGDLS and CDR2 YYNGEE come from the germline V gene. The CDR3 consists of 16 residues. Between the trimmed V and J ends, which lost 3 bases and 5 bases, there was a span of 20 bases. The CDR3 DNA sequence: TGTGCCAGCAGCGAGTCCCCCGGGGGCTACCGTTATGGCTACACCTTC. This codes for CASSESPGGYRYGYTF.

The chain combines TRBV5-6 with TRBJ2-5; 8 bases are shared with TRBD2. The J call is doubtful: the DNA matches TRBJ2-7 better. The CDR3 runs to 14 residues. CDR1 SGHDT and CDR2 YYEEEE come from the germline V gene. The CDR3 DNA reads as TGTGCCAGCAGCTGGAGCGGGGGAAGCTACGAGCAGTACTTC. This gives the protein CASSWSGGSYEQYF.

V usage is TRBV2 and J usage is TRBJ2-5; no firm D call. Trimming pared 3 bases from V and 4 bases from J, leaving 12 bases between. This CDR3 is built from 14 residues. From germline, CDR1 is SNHLY and CDR2 FYNNEI. The CDR3: CASSDTRSGETQYF. In nucleotides, the CDR3 is TGTGCCAGCAGTGATACCCGCTCCGGAGAGACCCAGTACTTC.